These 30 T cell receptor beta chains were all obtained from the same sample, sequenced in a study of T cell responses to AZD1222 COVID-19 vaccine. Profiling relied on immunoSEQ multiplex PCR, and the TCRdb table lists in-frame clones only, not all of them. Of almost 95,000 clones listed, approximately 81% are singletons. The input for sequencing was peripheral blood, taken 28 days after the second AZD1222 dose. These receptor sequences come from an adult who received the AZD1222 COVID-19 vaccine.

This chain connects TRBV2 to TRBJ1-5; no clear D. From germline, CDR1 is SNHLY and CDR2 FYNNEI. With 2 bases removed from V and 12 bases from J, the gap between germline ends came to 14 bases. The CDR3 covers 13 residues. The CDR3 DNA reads TGTGCCAGCAGTGAACGGGCTTGGGCGGACCAGCATTTT. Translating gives CASSERAWADQHF.

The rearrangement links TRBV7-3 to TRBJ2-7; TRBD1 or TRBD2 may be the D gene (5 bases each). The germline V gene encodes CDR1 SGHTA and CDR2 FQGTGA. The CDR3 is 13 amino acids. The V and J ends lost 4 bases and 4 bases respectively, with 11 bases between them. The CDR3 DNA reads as TGTGCCAGCAGCTGGGACCGTGGGTACGAGCAGTACTTC. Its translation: CASSWDRGYEQYF. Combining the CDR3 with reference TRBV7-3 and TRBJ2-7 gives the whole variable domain GAGVSQTPSNKVTEKGKYVELRCDPISGHTALYWYRQSLGQGPEFLIYFQGTGAADDSGLPNDRFFAVRPEGSVSTLKIQRTERGDSAVYLCASSWDRGYEQYFGPGTRLTVT.

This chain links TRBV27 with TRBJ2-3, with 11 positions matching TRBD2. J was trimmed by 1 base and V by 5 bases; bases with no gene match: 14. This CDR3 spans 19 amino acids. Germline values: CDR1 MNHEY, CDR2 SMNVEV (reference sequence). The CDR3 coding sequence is TGTGCCAGCAGTACACTTAGCGGGAGGGCCTCCAGCCGCACAGATACGCAGTATTTT. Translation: CASSTLSGRASSRTDTQYF.

The chain's CDR3 is CASSVGQGGYEQYF. CDR3 DNA: TGTGCCAGCAGCGTAGGTCAGGGGGGCTACGAGCAGTACTTC. The chain has TRBV9 and TRBJ2-7; D is perhaps TRBD1 (7 bases). Germline-derived CDR1 and CDR2 are SGDLS and YYNGEE. The ends were cut back, 0 bases at V and 3 bases at J, with 10 bases in the middle. This CDR3 is 14 amino acids long.

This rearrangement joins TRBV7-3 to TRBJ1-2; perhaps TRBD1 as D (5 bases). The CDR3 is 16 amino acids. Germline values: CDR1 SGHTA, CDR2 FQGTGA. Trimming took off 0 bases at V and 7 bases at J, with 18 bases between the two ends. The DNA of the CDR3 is TGTGCCAGCAGCTTAACCCAGGGAGAGGGTCAGGTTGGCTACACCTTC. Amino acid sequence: CASSLTQGEGQVGYTF.

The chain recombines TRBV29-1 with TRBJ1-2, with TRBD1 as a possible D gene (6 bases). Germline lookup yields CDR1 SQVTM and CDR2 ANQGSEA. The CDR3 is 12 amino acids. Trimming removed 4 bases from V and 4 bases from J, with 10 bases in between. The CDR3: CSVAGGGYGYTF. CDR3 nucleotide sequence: TGCAGCGTTGCGGGGGGCGGCTATGGCTACACCTTC.

The CDR3 DNA reads TGTGCCAGTAGCTCACCCGGGACAGGGGTTTTTAATCAGCCCCAGCATTTT. This codes for CASSSPGTGVFNQPQHF. The gene calls are TRBV19 and TRBJ1-5; 10 bases fit TRBD1. The length of the CDR3 is 17 residues. V dropped 6 bases and J dropped 4; count of bases not matched to a gene: 12. Germline lookup yields CDR1 LNHDA and CDR2 SQIVND (reference sequence).

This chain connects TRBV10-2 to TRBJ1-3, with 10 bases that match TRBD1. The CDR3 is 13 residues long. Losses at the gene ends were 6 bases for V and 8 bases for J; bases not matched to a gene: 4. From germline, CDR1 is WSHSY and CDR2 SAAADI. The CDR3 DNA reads TGCGCCAGCAGGGGGACAGGGGAGTACACCATATATTTT. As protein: CASRGTGEYTIYF.

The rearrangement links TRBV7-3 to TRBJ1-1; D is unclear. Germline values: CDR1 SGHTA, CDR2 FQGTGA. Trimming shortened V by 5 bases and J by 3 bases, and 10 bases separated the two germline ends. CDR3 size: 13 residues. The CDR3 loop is CASSRGRDTEAFF. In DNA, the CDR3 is TGTGCCAGCAGCCGCGGGAGGGACACTGAAGCTTTCTTT.

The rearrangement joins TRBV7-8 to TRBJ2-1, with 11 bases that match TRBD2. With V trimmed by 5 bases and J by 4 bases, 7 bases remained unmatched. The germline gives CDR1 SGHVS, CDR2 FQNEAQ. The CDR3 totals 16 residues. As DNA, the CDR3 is TGTGCCAGCAGCCCCCGAGTAGCGGGGGGGTACAATGAGCAGTTCTTC. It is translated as CASSPRVAGGYNEQFF.

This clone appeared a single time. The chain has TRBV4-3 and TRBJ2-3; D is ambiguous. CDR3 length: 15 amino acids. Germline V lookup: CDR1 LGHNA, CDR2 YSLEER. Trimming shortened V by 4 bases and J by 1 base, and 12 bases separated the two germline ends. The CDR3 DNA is TGCGCCAGCAGCCTTGGTAGGCAGGGCACAGATACGCAGTATTTT. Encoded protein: CASSLGRQGTDTQYF.

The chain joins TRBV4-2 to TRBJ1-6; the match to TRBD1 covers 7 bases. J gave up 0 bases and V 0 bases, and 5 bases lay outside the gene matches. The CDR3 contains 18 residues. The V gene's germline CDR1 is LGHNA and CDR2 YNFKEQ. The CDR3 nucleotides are TGTGCCAGCAGCCAAGATCCGGGACAGAGCTCCTATAATTCACCCCTCCACTTT. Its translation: CASSQDPGQSSYNSPLHF.

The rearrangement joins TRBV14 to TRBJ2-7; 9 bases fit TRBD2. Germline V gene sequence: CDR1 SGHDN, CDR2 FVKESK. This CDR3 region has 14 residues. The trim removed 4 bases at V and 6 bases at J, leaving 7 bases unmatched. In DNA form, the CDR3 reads TGTGCCAGCAGCCCTGGACTAGCGTATGGCGAGCAGTACTTC. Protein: CASSPGLAYGEQYF. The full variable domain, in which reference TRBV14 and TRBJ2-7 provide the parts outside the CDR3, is EAGVTQFPSHSVIEKGQTVTLRCDPISGHDNLYWYRRVMGKEIKFLLHFVKESKQDESGMPNNRFLAERTGGTYSTLKVQPAELEDSGVYFCASSPGLAYGEQYFGPGTRLTVT.

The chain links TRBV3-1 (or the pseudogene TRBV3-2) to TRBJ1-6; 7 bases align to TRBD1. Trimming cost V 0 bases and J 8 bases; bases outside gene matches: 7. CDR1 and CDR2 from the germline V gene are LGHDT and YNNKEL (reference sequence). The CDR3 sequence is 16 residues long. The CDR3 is CASSQDGGDSYSPLHF. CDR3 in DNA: TGTGCCAGCAGCCAAGATGGGGGGGACAGTTATTCACCCCTCCACTTT.

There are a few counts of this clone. Written as DNA, the CDR3 is TGTGCCAGCAGCCCAATCAGTACCGAAGGCTCCTATAATTCACCCCTCCACTTT. It yields the protein CASSPISTEGSYNSPLHF. This chain connects TRBV14 to TRBJ1-6; D is unclear. The CDR3 covers 18 residues. The V gene lost 4 bases and the J gene lost 0 bases, with 16 bases spanning the gap. The germline CDR1 and CDR2 sequences are SGHDN and FVKESK.

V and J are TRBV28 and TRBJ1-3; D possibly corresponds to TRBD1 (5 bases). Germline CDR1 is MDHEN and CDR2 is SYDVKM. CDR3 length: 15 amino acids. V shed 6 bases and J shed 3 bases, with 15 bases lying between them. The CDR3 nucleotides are TGTGCCAGCAGGGGGCGGGGACTTGGTGGAAACACCATATATTTT. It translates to CASRGRGLGGNTIYF. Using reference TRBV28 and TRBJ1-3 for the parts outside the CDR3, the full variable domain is DVKVTQSSRYLVKRTGEKVFLECVQDMDHENMFWYRQDPGLGLRLIYFSYDVKMKEKGDIPEGYSVSREKKERFSLILESASTNQTSMYLCASRGRGLGGNTIYFGEGSWLTVV.

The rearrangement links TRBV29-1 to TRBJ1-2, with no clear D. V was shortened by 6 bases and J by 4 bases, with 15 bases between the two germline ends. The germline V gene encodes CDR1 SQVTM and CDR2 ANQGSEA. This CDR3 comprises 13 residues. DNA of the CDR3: TGCAGCGTGGTCGGAGGGATTAGCTATGGCTACACCTTC. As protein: CSVVGGISYGYTF.

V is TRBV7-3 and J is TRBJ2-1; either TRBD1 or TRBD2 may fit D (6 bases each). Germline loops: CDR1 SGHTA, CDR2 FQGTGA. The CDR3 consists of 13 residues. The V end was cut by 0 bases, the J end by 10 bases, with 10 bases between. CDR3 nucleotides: TGTGCCAGCAGCTTAACTAAAGGGGGGGAGCAGTTCTTC. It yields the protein CASSLTKGGEQFF. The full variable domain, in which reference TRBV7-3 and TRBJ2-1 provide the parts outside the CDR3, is GAGVSQTPSNKVTEKGKYVELRCDPISGHTALYWYRQSLGQGPEFLIYFQGTGAADDSGLPNDRFFAVRPEGSVSTLKIQRTERGDSAVYLCASSLTKGGEQFFGPGTRLTVL.

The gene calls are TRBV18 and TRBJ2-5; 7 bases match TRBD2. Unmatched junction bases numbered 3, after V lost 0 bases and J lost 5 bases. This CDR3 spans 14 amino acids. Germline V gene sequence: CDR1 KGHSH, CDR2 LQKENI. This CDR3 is CASSPPSGEETQYF. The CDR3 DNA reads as TGTGCCAGCTCACCACCAAGCGGGGAGGAGACCCAGTACTTC.

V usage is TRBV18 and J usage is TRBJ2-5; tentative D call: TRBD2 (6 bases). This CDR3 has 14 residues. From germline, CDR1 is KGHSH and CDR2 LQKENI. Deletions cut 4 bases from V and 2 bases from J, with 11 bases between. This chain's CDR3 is CASSHRTMQETQYF. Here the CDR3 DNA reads TGTGCCAGCTCACACCGGACTATGCAAGAGACCCAGTACTTC.

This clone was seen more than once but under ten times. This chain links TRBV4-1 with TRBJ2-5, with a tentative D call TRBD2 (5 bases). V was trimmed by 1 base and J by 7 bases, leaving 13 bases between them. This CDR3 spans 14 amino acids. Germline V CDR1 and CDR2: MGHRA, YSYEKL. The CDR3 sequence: CASSQVGARGTQYF. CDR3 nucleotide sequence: TGCGCCAGCAGCCAAGTTGGCGCCCGGGGGACCCAGTACTTC.

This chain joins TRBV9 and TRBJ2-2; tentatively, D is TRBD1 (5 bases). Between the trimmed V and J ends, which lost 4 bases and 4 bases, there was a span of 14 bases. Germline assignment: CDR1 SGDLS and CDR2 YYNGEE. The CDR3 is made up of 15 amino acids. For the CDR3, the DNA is TGTGCCAGCAGCCTGCAACACAGGTCCACCGGGGAGCTGTTTTTT. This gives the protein CASSLQHRSTGELFF.

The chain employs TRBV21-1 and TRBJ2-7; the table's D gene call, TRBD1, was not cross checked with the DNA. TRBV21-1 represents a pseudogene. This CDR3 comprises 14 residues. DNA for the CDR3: TGTGCCAGCAGTACCGACAGGGGTAGATACGAGCAGTACTTC. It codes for CASSTDRGRYEQYF.

For the CDR3, the DNA is TGCGCCAGCAGCGCAAGACAGGGAGTCTCCTACGAGCAGTACTTC. Encoded protein: CASSARQGVSYEQYF. V gene TRBV5-1 combines with J gene TRBJ2-7; TRBD1 matches 7 bases. Germline V gene lookup returns CDR1 SGHRS and CDR2 YFSETQ. The CDR3 has 15 residues. V trimming: 4 bases; J trimming: 0 bases; junction bases outside the gene matches: 7. The entire variable domain, with the rest obtained from reference TRBV5-1 and TRBJ2-7, is as follows: KAGVTQTPRYLIKTRGQQVTLSCSPISGHRSVSWYQQTPGQGLQFLFEYFSETQRNKGNFPGRFSGRQFSNSRSEMNVSTLELGDSALYLCASSARQGVSYEQYFGPGTRLTVT.

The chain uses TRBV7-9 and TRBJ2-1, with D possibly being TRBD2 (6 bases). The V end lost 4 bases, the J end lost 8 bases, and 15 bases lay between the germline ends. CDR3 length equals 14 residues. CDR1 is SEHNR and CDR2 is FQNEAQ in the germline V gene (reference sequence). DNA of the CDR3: TGTGCCAGCAGCTCGCGACTAGAGTCGGATGAGCAGTTCTTC. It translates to CASSSRLESDEQFF.

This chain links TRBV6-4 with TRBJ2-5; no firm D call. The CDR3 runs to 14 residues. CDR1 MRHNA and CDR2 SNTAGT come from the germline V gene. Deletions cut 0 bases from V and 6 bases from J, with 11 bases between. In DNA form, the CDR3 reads TGTGCCAGCAGTGACTCGGGCCCGGCGAAGACCCAGTACTTC. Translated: CASSDSGPAKTQYF.

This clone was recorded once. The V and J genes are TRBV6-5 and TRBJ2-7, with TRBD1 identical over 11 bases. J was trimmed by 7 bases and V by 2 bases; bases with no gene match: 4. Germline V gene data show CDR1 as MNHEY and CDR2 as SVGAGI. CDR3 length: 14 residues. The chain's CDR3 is CASSYPGQGGEQYF. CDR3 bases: TGTGCCAGCAGTTACCCGGGACAGGGGGGAGAGCAGTACTTC.

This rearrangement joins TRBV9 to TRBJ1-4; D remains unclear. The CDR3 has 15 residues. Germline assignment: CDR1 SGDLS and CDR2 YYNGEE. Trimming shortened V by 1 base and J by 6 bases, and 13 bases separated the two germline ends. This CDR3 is CASSVKSGYDEKLFF. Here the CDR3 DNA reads TGTGCCAGCAGCGTAAAATCGGGGTATGATGAAAAACTGTTTTTT.

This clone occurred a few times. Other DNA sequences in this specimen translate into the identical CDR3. The CDR3 is CAWSGGNSYEQYF. The CDR3 DNA sequence: TGTGCCTGGAGTGGGGGTAATTCCTACGAGCAGTACTTC. V is TRBV30 and J is TRBJ2-7; D call uncertain. V was pared by 1 base and J by 1 base, with 8 bases between. Germline lookup yields CDR1 GTSNPN and CDR2 SVGIG (reference sequence). The length of the CDR3 is 13 residues.

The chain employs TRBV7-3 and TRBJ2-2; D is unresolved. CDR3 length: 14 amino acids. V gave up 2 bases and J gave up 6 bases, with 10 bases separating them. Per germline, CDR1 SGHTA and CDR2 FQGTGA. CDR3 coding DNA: TGTGCCAGCAGCTTAGGGATCACCCCCGGGGAGCTGTTTTTT. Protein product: CASSLGITPGELFF.